These 9 T cell receptor beta chains were sequenced from one sample in a study of shared clonotypes between healthy human individuals. Method: immunoSEQ multiplex PCR; TCRdb's copy keeps in-frame clones and lacks some. In the table there are under 600,000 clones, around 96% of which are singletons. Source material: naive CD4+ T cells sorted from blood. Subset denoted: CD45RA+ positively selected. The origin of the receptors is a woman aged 25 to 39 in good health.

The sample holds one count of this clone. The chain joins TRBV4-1 to TRBJ2-7, with TRBD2 identical over 10 bases. Trimming at V came to 1 base and at J to 5 bases, leaving 5 bases not matched to a gene. The CDR3 contains 15 residues. Germline V gene data show CDR1 as MGHRA and CDR2 as YSYEKL. The CDR3 DNA reads TGCGCCAGCAGCCAAGTAGGGCTAGCGGGAGACGAGCAGTACTTC. This translates into CASSQVGLAGDEQYF.

V gene TRBV9 combines with J gene TRBJ2-2, with 9 bases that match TRBD2. Germline-derived CDR1 and CDR2 are SGDLS and YYNGEE. V lost 2 bases to trimming and J lost 4 bases; unmatched junction nucleotides: 9. The CDR3 runs to 17 residues. CDR3 nucleotide sequence: TGTGCCAGCAGCGTTATGTCTAGCGGGGACCTCACCGGGGAGCTGTTTTTT. As protein: CASSVMSSGDLTGELFF.

This clone appeared a single time. This chain joins TRBV28 and TRBJ2-7; D is possibly TRBD1 or TRBD2 (6 bases each). In germline, CDR1 is MDHEN, CDR2 SYDVKM. The V end lost 7 bases, the J end lost 7 bases, and 20 bases lay between the germline ends. The CDR3 consists of 14 residues. The CDR3 region is CASNGGLGPSEQYF. DNA for the CDR3: TGTGCCAGCAATGGGGGGCTAGGACCCTCTGAGCAGTACTTC.

The chain has TRBV6-1 and TRBJ1-4; the match to TRBD1 covers 10 bases. This CDR3 has 14 residues. Per the germline V gene, CDR1 is MNHNS and CDR2 is SASEGT. The ends lost 7 bases at V and 8 bases at J; junction bases unmatched: 7. CDR3 protein: CASNPGTGDEKLFF. The CDR3 coding sequence is TGTGCCAGCAACCCCGGGACAGGGGACGAAAAACTGTTTTTT.

Written as DNA, the CDR3 is TGCGCCAGCAGCCGTGGGACTAGCGGGAGTTTATACGAGCAGTACTTC. It is translated as CASSRGTSGSLYEQYF. V gene TRBV5-1 combines with J gene TRBJ2-7; 14 bases are shared with TRBD2. The junction had 7 bases not matched to a gene; V was cut back by 4 bases and J by 4 bases. The CDR3 runs 16 residues. The germline V gene encodes CDR1 SGHRS and CDR2 YFSETQ.

The DNA for the CDR3 is TGTGCCAGCAGCCGAACCGGACTAGTTCGCGAGCAGTACTTC. Translated, it gives CASSRTGLVREQYF. This rearrangement joins TRBV5-6 to TRBJ2-7, with 7 nucleotides matching TRBD2. The germline CDR1 and CDR2 sequences are SGHDT and YYEEEE. The CDR3 contains 14 residues. V gave up 4 bases and J gave up 6 bases; unmatched junction bases: 10.

The chain is built from TRBV28 and TRBJ2-7; 8 bases map to TRBD2. The CDR3 runs to 14 residues. Unmatched junction bases numbered 9, after V lost 7 bases and J lost 4 bases. CDR1 and CDR2 from the germline V gene are MDHEN and SYDVKM. Written as DNA, the CDR3 is TGTGCCAGCATGGTAGCGGGAATTCCGTACGAGCAGTACTTC. This gives the protein CASMVAGIPYEQYF.

Only one count was recorded for this clone. V usage is TRBV7-2 and J usage is TRBJ2-2, with 7 bases identical to TRBD1. Germline trimming cut 5 bases from V and 5 bases from J; bases unmatched to any gene: 11. The CDR3 extends over 16 amino acids. CDR1 and CDR2 (germline): SGHTA, FQGNSA. The CDR3 here is CASSDHRDRLTGELFF. CDR3 coding DNA: TGTGCCAGCAGCGATCATCGGGACAGACTAACCGGGGAGCTGTTTTTT. Complete variable domain (other parts from reference TRBV7-2 and TRBJ2-2): GAGVSQSPSNKVTEKGKDVELRCDPISGHTALYWYRQSLGQGLEFLIYFQGNSAPDKSGLPSDRFSAERTGGSVSTLTIQRTQQEDSAVYLCASSDHRDRLTGELFFGEGSRLTVL.

The V call is TRBV6-5, the J call TRBJ2-3; TRBD2 is a possible D gene (5 bases). Trimming took off 6 bases at V and 0 bases at J, with 7 bases between the two ends. The CDR3 runs 13 residues. The germline V gene encodes CDR1 MNHEY and CDR2 SVGAGI. This CDR3 is CASRRLSTDTQYF. CDR3 bases: TGTGCCAGCAGAAGACTAAGCACAGATACGCAGTATTTT.